This TCR beta chain was recovered during a study of T-cell reconstitution after alpha-beta-depleted transplantation in children. Unique molecular identifiers were incorporated when the TCRbeta library was constructed. Each CDR3 protein is one row after TCRdb ran MiXCR on the PCR reads. This table holds 440,000 or so distinct CDR3 sequences, 9.5% to 13% found once. Trimming took 4 bases from V and 2 from J, leaving 12 bases between them. The CDR3 covers 14 residues. Germline assignment: CDR1 SGHRS and CDR2 YFSETQ. The gene calls are TRBV5-1 and TRBJ2-5; TRBD2 is a possible D gene (5 bases). This TCR came from a human donor who donated a stem cell graft to a child with acute myeloid leukemia. Specimen: PBMCs from the stem cell graft donor, collected from the stem cell graft. The CDR3 DNA follows: TGCGCCAGCAGCGTAGGAGGTATACAAGAGACCCAGTACTTC. The encoded protein is CASSVGGIQETQYF. Full variable domain (remainder filled in from reference TRBV5-1 and TRBJ2-5): KAGVTQTPRYLIKTRGQQVTLSCSPISGHRSVSWYQQTPGQGLQFLFEYFSETQRNKGNFPGRFSGRQFSNSRSEMNVSTLELGDSALYLCASSVGGIQETQYFGPGTRLLVL.